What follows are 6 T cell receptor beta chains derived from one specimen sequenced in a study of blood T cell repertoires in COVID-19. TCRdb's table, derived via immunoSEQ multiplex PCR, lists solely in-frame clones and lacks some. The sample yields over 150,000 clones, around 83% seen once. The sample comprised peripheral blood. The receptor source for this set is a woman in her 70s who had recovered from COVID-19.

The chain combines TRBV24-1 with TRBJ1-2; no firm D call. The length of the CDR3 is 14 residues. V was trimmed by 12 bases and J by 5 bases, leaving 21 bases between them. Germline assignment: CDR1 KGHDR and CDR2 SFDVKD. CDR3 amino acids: CAREDFRSVYGYTF. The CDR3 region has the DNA TGTGCCCGGGAGGATTTTAGGTCCGTATATGGCTACACCTTC.

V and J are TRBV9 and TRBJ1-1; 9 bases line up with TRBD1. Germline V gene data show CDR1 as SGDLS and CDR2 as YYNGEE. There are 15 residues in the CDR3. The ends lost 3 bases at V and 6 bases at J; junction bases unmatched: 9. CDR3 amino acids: CASSARGTGFAEAFF. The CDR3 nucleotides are TGTGCCAGCAGCGCTCGTGGGACAGGGTTCGCTGAAGCTTTCTTT.

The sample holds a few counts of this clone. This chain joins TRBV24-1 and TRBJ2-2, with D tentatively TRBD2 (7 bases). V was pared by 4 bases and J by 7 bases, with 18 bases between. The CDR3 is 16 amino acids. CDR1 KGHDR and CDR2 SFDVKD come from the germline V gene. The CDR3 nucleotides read TGTGCCACCAGTGACCCCCGTCGCGGGGGCGTCGGGGAGCTGTTTTTT. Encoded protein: CATSDPRRGGVGELFF.

The CDR3 DNA sequence: TGTGCCAGCAGTGAAGGGATAGGGAGGTGGGCCAAAAACATTCAGTACTTC. The encoded protein is CASSEGIGRWAKNIQYF. This sequence joins TRBV6-1 and TRBJ2-4; D perhaps matches TRBD2 (6 bases). CDR1 and CDR2 (germline): MNHNS, SASEGT. V lost 1 base and J lost 1, with 14 bases in between. The CDR3 runs to 17 residues.

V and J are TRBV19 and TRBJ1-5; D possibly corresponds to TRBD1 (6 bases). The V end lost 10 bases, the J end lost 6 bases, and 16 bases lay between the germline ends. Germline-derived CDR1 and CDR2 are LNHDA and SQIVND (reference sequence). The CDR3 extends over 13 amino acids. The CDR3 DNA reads TGTGCCACTAGAAACAGGGTTCCTCAGCCCCAGCATTTT. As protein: CATRNRVPQPQHF.

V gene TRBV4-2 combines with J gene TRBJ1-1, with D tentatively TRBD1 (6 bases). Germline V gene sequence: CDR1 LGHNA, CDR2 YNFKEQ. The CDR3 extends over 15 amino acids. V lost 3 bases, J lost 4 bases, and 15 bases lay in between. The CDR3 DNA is TGTGCCAGCAGCCAGAACCGGGACAAATTCACTGAAGCTTTCTTT. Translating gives CASSQNRDKFTEAFF.